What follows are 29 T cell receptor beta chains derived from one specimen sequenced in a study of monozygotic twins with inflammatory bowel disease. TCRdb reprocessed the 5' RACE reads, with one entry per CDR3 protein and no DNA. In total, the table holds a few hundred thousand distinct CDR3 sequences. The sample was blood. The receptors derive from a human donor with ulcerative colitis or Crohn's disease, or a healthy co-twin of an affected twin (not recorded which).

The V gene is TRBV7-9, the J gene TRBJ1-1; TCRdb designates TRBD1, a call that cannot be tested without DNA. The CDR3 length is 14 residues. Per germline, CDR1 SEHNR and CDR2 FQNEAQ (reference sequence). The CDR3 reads CASSSQQGATEAFF.

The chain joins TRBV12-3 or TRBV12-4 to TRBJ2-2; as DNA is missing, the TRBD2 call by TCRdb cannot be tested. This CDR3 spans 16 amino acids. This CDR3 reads CASSSSTRGYTGELFF.

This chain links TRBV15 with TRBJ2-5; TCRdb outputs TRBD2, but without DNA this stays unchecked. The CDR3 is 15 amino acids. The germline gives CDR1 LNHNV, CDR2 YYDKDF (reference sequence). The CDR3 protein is CATSRERGSQETQYF. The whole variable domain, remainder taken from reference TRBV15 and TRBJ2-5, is DAMVIQNPRYQVTQFGKPVTLSCSQTLNHNVMYWYQQKSSQAPKLLFHYYDKDFNNEADTPDNFQSRRPNTSFCFLDIRSPGLGDTAMYLCATSRERGSQETQYFGPGTRLLVL.

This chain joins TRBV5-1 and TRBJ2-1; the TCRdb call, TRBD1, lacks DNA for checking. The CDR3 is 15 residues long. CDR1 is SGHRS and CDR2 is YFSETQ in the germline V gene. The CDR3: CASSMRDRGMWEQFF.

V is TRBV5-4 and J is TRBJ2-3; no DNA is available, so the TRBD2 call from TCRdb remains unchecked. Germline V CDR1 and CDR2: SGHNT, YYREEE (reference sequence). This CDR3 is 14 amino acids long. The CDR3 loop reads CASSRGGEVDTQYF.

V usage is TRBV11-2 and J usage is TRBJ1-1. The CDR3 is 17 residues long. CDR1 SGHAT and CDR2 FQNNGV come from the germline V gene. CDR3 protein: CASSLDHRQERYTEAFF. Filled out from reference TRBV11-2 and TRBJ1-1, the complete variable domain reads EAGVAQSPRYKIIEKRQSVAFWCNPISGHATLYWYQQILGQGPKLLIQFQNNGVVDDSQLPKDRFSAERLKGVDSTLKIQPAKLEDSAVYLCASSLDHRQERYTEAFFGQGTRLTVV.

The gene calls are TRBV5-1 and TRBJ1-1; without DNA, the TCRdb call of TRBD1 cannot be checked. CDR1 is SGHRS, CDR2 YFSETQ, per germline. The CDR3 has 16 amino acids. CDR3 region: CASSLGVGGLNTEAFF.

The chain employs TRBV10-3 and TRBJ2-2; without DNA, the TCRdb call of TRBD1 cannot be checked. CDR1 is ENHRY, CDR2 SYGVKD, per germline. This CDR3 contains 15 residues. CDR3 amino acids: CAITPGTGVTGELFF.

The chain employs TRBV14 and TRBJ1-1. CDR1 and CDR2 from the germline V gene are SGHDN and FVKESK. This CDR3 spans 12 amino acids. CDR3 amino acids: CASSQALREAFF. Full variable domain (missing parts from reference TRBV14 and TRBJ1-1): EAGVTQFPSHSVIEKGQTVTLRCDPISGHDNLYWYRRVMGKEIKFLLHFVKESKQDESGMPNNRFLAERTGGTYSTLKVQPAELEDSGVYFCASSQALREAFFGQGTRLTVV.

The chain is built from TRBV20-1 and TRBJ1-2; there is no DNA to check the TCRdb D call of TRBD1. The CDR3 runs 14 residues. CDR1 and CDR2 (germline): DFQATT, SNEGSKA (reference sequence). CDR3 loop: CSARVRGMNYGYTF.

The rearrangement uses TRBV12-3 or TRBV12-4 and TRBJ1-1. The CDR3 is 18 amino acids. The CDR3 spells CASSLDCWAGWENTEAFF.

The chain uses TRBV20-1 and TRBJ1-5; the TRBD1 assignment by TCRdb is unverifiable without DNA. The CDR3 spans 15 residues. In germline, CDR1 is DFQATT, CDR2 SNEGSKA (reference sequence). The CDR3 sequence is CSARATGEGNQPQHF.

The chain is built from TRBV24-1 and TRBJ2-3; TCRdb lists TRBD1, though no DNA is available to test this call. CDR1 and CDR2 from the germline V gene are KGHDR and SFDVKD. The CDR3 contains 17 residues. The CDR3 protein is CATSDRAGGAGTDTQYF.

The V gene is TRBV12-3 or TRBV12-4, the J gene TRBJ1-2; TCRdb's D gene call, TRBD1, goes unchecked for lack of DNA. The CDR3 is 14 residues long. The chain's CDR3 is CASSLGTGFYGYTF.

The CDR3 is CASSSREQGRSQETQYF. The chain recombines TRBV5-6 with TRBJ2-5; TCRdb proposes TRBD1, but this gene call is untestable without DNA. The CDR3 has 17 residues. Per germline, CDR1 SGHDT and CDR2 YYEEEE.

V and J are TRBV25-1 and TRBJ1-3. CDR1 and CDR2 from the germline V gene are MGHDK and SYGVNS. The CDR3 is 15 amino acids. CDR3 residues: CASSAAGGSGNTIYF.

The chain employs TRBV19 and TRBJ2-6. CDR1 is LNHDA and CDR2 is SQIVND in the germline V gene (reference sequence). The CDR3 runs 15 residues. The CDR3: CASSMLVSGANVLTF.

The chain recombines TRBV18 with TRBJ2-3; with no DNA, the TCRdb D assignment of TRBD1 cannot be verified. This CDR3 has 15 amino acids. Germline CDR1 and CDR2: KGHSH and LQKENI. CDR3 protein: CASSTDRATTDTQYF.

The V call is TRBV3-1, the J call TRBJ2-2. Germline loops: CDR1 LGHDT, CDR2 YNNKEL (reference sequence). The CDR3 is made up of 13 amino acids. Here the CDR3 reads CATEQTNTGELFF.

The CDR3 is CASSLLAGTTDTQYF. J is TRBJ2-3 and V is TRBV7-2; absent DNA, TCRdb's TRBD2 call cannot be checked. The CDR3 totals 15 residues. CDR1 is SGHTA and CDR2 is FQGNSA in the germline V gene.

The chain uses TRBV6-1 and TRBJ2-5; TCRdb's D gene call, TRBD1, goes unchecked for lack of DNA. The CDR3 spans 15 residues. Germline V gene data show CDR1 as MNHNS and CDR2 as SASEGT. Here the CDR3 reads CASRSPGQGVETQYF.

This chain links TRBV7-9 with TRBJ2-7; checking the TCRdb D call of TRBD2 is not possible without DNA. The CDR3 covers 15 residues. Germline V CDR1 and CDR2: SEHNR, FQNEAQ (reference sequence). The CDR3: CASSPTSGKSYEQYF.

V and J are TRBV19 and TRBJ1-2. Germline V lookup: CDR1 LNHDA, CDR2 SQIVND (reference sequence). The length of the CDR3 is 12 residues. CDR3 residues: CASTTSGSFYTF.

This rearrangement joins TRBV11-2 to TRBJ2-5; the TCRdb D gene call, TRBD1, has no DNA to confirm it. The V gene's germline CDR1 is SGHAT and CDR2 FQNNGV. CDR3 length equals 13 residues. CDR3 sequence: CASRRQGAETQYF.

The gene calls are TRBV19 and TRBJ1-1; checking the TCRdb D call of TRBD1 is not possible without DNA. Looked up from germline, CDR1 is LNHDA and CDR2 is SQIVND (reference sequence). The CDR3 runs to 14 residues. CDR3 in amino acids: CASSIPGRNTEAFF.

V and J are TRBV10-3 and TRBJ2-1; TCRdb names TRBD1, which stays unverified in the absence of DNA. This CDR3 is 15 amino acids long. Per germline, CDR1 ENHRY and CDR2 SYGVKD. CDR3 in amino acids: CTISESWQGFNEQFF.

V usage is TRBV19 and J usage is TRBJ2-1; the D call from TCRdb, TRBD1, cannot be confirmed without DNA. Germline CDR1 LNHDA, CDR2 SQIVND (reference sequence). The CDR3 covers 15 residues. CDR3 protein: CASSIERGPSNEQFF.

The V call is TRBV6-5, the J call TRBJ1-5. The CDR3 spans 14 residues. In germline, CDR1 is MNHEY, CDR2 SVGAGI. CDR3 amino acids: CASSYDGLYQPQHF.

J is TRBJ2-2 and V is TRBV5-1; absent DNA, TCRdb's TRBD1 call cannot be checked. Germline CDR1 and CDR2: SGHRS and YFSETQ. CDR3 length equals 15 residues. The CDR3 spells CASSLGTGETGELFF.